What follows describes a single TCR beta chain. CDR1 is SGHKS, CDR2 YYEKEE, per germline (reference sequence). The CDR3 is 15 residues long. Trimming shortened V by 0 bases and J by 8 bases, and 12 bases separated the two germline ends. In the authors' workflow: Amplified reference gene primers provided the basis for estimating nucleated cell counts. Sequencing was performed with immunoSEQ multiplex PCR; in TCRdb, only in-frame clones are kept and a portion is missing. V and J calls and clone size follow that table, whereas D and trimming were derived from the DNA. The table lists some 80,000 clones, about 83% of them singletons. The sample comes from a study of blood T cell repertoires in COVID-19. About the study: Samples taken during acute and convalescent COVID-19 were collected in the United States, Italy and Spain. PBMCs, B-cell-depleted T cells, or T cells were the source of the cDNA or gDNA that made up the material.

The clonotype comes from a man over 45 with acute or convalescent COVID-19. Input material: peripheral blood. V usage is TRBV5-5 and J usage is TRBJ1-6, with a weak D call TRBD1 (6 bases). The CDR3 coding sequence is TGTGCCAGCAGCTTGGTTTGGACAGCGGATTCACCCCTCCACTTT. It encodes CASSLVWTADSPLHF.